This TCR beta chain was observed in a study of Graves' ophthalmopathy and Graves' hyperthyroidism. Among the exclusions were patients with other autoimmune diseases, uncontrolled infections, pregnancy or lactation. Out of around 9.7 ml of fresh peripheral blood, PBMCs were obtained. TCR beta CDR3 amplification used RNA transcripts. After a first-round RT-PCR with HTBI primers, a second-round multiplex PCR was run. One entry per CDR3 protein results from TCRdb running MiXCR on the multiplex PCR reads. The data show hundreds of thousands of distinct CDR3 sequences, about 47% seen once. The V and J ends lost 3 bases and 5 bases respectively, with 12 bases between them. Germline V gene data show CDR1 as KGHDR and CDR2 as SFDVKD. The length of the CDR3 is 15 residues.

The J gene is TRBJ2-2, the V gene TRBV24-1; a possible D gene is TRBD1 (6 bases). The sequenced sample was peripheral blood. The source is an adult man with Graves' ophthalmopathy. CDR3 residues: CATSDGDKGTGELFF. The CDR3 nucleotides are TGTGCCACCAGTGATGGGGACAAGGGAACCGGGGAGCTGTTTTTT.